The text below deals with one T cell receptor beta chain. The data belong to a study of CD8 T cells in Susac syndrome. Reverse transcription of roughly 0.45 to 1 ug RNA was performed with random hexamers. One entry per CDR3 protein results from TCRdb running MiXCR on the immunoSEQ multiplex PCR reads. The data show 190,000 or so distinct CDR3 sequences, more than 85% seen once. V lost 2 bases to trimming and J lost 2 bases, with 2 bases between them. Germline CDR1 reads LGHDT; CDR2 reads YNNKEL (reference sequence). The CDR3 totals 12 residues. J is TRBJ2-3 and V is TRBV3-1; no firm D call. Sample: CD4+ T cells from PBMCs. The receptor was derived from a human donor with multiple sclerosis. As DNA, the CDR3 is TGTGCCAGCAGCCAACCCACAGATACGCAGTATTTT. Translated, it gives CASSQPTDTQYF.